This passage covers 27 T cell receptor beta chains from one sample sequenced in a study of T cell responses to AZD1222 COVID-19 vaccine. Produced via immunoSEQ multiplex PCR; TCRdb's table is partial and in-frame only. The table has fewer than 40,000 clones, around 90% seen once. Here the sequenced sample was peripheral blood, taken 28 days after the second dose of the MenACWY control vaccine. The receptors derive from an adult who received the MenACWY meningococcal vaccine as a control.

The table lists this clone with a count of one. The chain links TRBV4-1 to TRBJ1-2; D is unresolved. The CDR3 runs to 15 residues. V was cut by 0 bases and J by 4 bases, with 12 bases left in between. The V gene's germline CDR1 is MGHRA and CDR2 YSYEKL. CDR3 coding DNA: TGCGCCAGCAGCCAAGATGGTCTGGGAGTCTATGGCTACACCTTC. This translates into CASSQDGLGVYGYTF.

The V and J genes are TRBV27 and TRBJ1-1; no reliable D call. The CDR3 has 11 amino acids. The V gene's germline CDR1 is MNHEY and CDR2 SMNVEV (reference sequence). Trimming shortened V by 3 bases and J by 10 bases, and 9 bases separated the two germline ends. The CDR3 is CASSFGRIAFF. DNA of the CDR3: TGTGCCAGCAGTTTCGGTCGGATAGCTTTCTTT.

The rearrangement uses TRBV18 and TRBJ1-2; 7 bases line up with TRBD1. Germline loops: CDR1 KGHSH, CDR2 LQKENI. The CDR3 is 14 residues long. The J segment lost 5 bases and the V segment lost 4 bases, leaving 7 bases of the junction unmatched. The CDR3 here is CASSQSRDRYGYTF. The CDR3 DNA sequence: TGTGCCAGCTCACAAAGCCGGGACAGATATGGCTACACCTTC.

This chain joins TRBV5-1 and TRBJ2-2; weak D call: TRBD2 (6 bases). The germline V gene encodes CDR1 SGHRS and CDR2 YFSETQ. With 3 bases removed from V and 7 bases from J, the gap between germline ends came to 7 bases. The CDR3 sequence is 12 residues long. CDR3 DNA: TGCGCCAGCAGCTCTAGCGTCGGGGAGCTGTTTTTT. This sequence encodes CASSSSVGELFF.

The chain employs TRBV28 and TRBJ1-5, with 12 nucleotides matching TRBD1. V shed 5 bases, J shed 2 bases, and the junction held 4 bases outside the gene matches. CDR3 length: 16 residues. Germline CDR1 MDHEN, CDR2 SYDVKM. This CDR3 is CASSRGTGGGNQPQHF. The CDR3 DNA reads TGTGCCAGCAGTCGCGGGACAGGGGGCGGCAATCAGCCCCAGCATTTT.

The rearrangement uses TRBV5-4 and TRBJ2-4; TRBD1 matches at 7 bases. The length of the CDR3 is 13 residues. The junction had 2 bases not matched to a gene; V was cut back by 3 bases and J by 5 bases. The germline V gene encodes CDR1 SGHNT and CDR2 YYREEE (reference sequence). In DNA form, the CDR3 reads TGTGCCAGCAGCTCCGGGACAGAAAACATTCAGTACTTC. This gives the protein CASSSGTENIQYF.

The chain has TRBV15 and TRBJ2-3, with D perhaps TRBD2 (5 bases). Looked up from germline, CDR1 is LNHNV and CDR2 is YYDKDF (reference sequence). V was shortened by 0 bases and J by 1 base, with 14 bases between the two germline ends. The CDR3 has 17 amino acids. The CDR3 here is CATSRDRVSAGTDTQYF. As DNA, the CDR3 is TGTGCCACCAGCAGAGATCGGGTTAGCGCCGGCACAGATACGCAGTATTTT.

The chain links TRBV5-1 to TRBJ2-7, with D tentatively TRBD1 or TRBD2 (5 bases each). This CDR3 contains 15 residues. V gave up 2 bases and J gave up 1 base, with 13 bases separating them. Germline V gene lookup returns CDR1 SGHRS and CDR2 YFSETQ. In nucleotides, the CDR3 is TGCGCCAGCAGCTTAGGGGACGGCGTTTCCTACGAGCAGTACTTC. This codes for CASSLGDGVSYEQYF.

The CDR3 sequence: CATSDRQALGTQYF. The CDR3 DNA reads TGTGCCACCAGTGATAGACAGGCGCTGGGGACCCAGTACTTC. The chain joins TRBV24-1 to TRBJ2-5; possibly TRBD1 for D (6 bases). V dropped 3 bases and J dropped 7 bases, with 14 bases sitting between them. CDR1 and CDR2 from the germline V gene are KGHDR and SFDVKD. The length of the CDR3 is 14 residues.

V and J are TRBV28 and TRBJ1-1, with D unclear. CDR3 length: 13 amino acids. Trimming took 11 bases from V and 2 from J, leaving 15 bases between them. Germline CDR1 reads MDHEN; CDR2 reads SYDVKM. CDR3: CALSRRPNTEAFF. In nucleotides, the CDR3 is TGTGCCCTTTCCAGGAGACCCAACACTGAAGCTTTCTTT.

The chain couples TRBV5-1 to TRBJ2-2, with 7 nucleotides matching TRBD1. V shed 4 bases, J shed 0 bases, and the junction held 6 bases outside the gene matches. Germline values: CDR1 SGHRS, CDR2 YFSETQ. The length of the CDR3 is 16 residues. CDR3 coding DNA: TGCGCCAGCAGCGGGAAGACAGGGACGAACACCGGGGAGCTGTTTTTT. Encoded protein: CASSGKTGTNTGELFF. The whole variable domain, filled in from reference TRBV5-1 and TRBJ2-2, reads KAGVTQTPRYLIKTRGQQVTLSCSPISGHRSVSWYQQTPGQGLQFLFEYFSETQRNKGNFPGRFSGRQFSNSRSEMNVSTLELGDSALYLCASSGKTGTNTGELFFGEGSRLTVL.

V and J are TRBV28 and TRBJ2-7; 7 bases are shared with TRBD1. The trim removed 7 bases at V and 4 bases at J, leaving 4 bases unmatched. The CDR3 is 12 residues long. Per the germline V gene, CDR1 is MDHEN and CDR2 is SYDVKM. The CDR3 spells CASTTGSYEQYF. In DNA, the CDR3 is TGTGCCAGCACGACAGGGTCGTACGAGCAGTACTTC.

The chain uses TRBV28 and TRBJ1-5; D gene ambiguous. V was pared by 3 bases and J by 0 bases, with 0 bases between. This CDR3 comprises 12 residues. Per germline, CDR1 MDHEN and CDR2 SYDVKM. CDR3 bases: TGTGCCAGCAGTTTTAGCAATCAGCCCCAGCATTTT. This translates into CASSFSNQPQHF. Filled out from reference TRBV28 and TRBJ1-5, the complete variable domain reads DVKVTQSSRYLVKRTGEKVFLECVQDMDHENMFWYRQDPGLGLRLIYFSYDVKMKEKGDIPEGYSVSREKKERFSLILESASTNQTSMYLCASSFSNQPQHFGDGTRLSIL.

This clone was detected once. The chain links TRBV7-3 to TRBJ2-3, with 9 bases identical to TRBD2. CDR1 and CDR2 (germline): SGHTA, FQGTGA. Trimming at V came to 0 bases and at J to 6 bases, leaving 19 bases not matched to a gene. The CDR3 consists of 20 residues. As DNA, the CDR3 is TGTGCCAGCAGCTTAACCCCCCAGGGTAGGGTAGCGGGAGAACGGGATACGCAGTATTTT. Encoded protein: CASSLTPQGRVAGERDTQYF. Full variable domain (missing parts from reference TRBV7-3 and TRBJ2-3): GAGVSQTPSNKVTEKGKYVELRCDPISGHTALYWYRQSLGQGPEFLIYFQGTGAADDSGLPNDRFFAVRPEGSVSTLKIQRTERGDSAVYLCASSLTPQGRVAGERDTQYFGPGTRLTVL.

This chain connects TRBV7-9 to TRBJ2-7; 10 nucleotides align to TRBD2. Trimming at V came to 6 bases and at J to 4 bases, leaving 6 bases not matched to a gene. Germline V gene sequence: CDR1 SEHNR, CDR2 FQNEAQ (reference sequence). The CDR3 is made up of 14 amino acids. The CDR3 protein is CASSTGLATYEQYF. As DNA, the CDR3 is TGTGCCAGCAGTACGGGACTAGCGACTTACGAGCAGTACTTC.

The rearrangement uses TRBV4-2 and TRBJ1-2, with no clear D. The germline CDR1 and CDR2 sequences are LGHNA and YNFKEQ. The ends were cut back, 1 base at V and 2 bases at J, with 8 bases in the middle. The CDR3 has 14 amino acids. CDR3 residues: CASSQGVRNYGYTF. DNA for the CDR3: TGTGCCAGCAGCCAAGGAGTGAGGAACTATGGCTACACCTTC.

The rearrangement links TRBV30 to TRBJ2-4; no firm D call. The CDR3 is 13 amino acids. The germline V and J ends were trimmed by 3 bases and 0 bases, with 6 bases remaining between them. From germline, CDR1 is GTSNPN and CDR2 SVGIG (reference sequence). In DNA form, the CDR3 reads TGTGCCTGGAGAGAACTAGCCAAAAACATTCAGTACTTC. Its translation: CAWRELAKNIQYF.

This clone was counted a single time. The V call is TRBV6-5, the J call TRBJ1-3; D is unclear. V was cut by 7 bases and J by 0 bases, with 7 bases left in between. Germline assignment: CDR1 MNHEY and CDR2 SVGAGI. The CDR3 has 13 residues. This chain's CDR3 is CASIFNSGNTIYF. The CDR3 coding sequence is TGTGCCAGCATCTTTAACTCTGGAAACACCATATATTTT.

The rearrangement uses TRBV13 and TRBJ2-2; perhaps D is TRBD1 or TRBD2 (6 bases each). Germline V gene sequence: CDR1 PRHDT, CDR2 FYEKMQ (reference sequence). The CDR3 is 13 amino acids. V lost 11 bases to trimming and J lost 1 base, with 11 bases between them. CDR3 residues: CACKGGNTGELFF. CDR3 nucleotides: TGTGCCTGCAAGGGGGGGAACACCGGGGAGCTGTTTTTT.

The genes are TRBV28 and TRBJ1-2; D is undetermined. The V end lost 3 bases, the J end lost 7 bases, and 9 bases lay between the germline ends. CDR3 length equals 12 residues. Germline V gene data show CDR1 as MDHEN and CDR2 as SYDVKM. The CDR3 spells CASSLEGSGYTF. CDR3 coding DNA: TGTGCCAGCAGTTTGGAAGGGTCTGGCTACACCTTC.

This chain connects TRBV24-1 to TRBJ1-3, with D unresolved. There are 15 residues in the CDR3. The V gene's germline CDR1 is KGHDR and CDR2 SFDVKD. The ends were cut back, 9 bases at V and 0 bases at J, with 14 bases in the middle. Written as DNA, the CDR3 is TGTGCCACCGCATGTGACGCAGGCTCTGGAAACACCATATATTTT. Its protein product is CATACDAGSGNTIYF.

This chain joins TRBV6-6 and TRBJ1-6; maybe TRBD1 (6 bases). Germline values: CDR1 MNHNY, CDR2 SVGAGI (reference sequence). This CDR3 is 13 amino acids long. The V end was cut by 10 bases, the J end by 7 bases, with 14 bases between. The CDR3: CATMQGSNSPLHF. The CDR3 DNA reads as TGTGCCACAATGCAGGGGTCAAATTCACCCCTCCACTTT.

The rearrangement uses TRBV28 and TRBJ2-2; D is undetermined. This CDR3 is 15 amino acids long. With 7 bases removed from V and 2 bases from J, the gap between germline ends came to 14 bases. CDR1 and CDR2 (germline): MDHEN, SYDVKM. The CDR3 sequence is CASTPGPGNTGELFF. CDR3 DNA sequence: TGTGCCAGCACCCCCGGCCCGGGTAACACCGGGGAGCTGTTTTTT. Supplemented by reference TRBV28 and TRBJ2-2, the full variable domain reads DVKVTQSSRYLVKRTGEKVFLECVQDMDHENMFWYRQDPGLGLRLIYFSYDVKMKEKGDIPEGYSVSREKKERFSLILESASTNQTSMYLCASTPGPGNTGELFFGEGSRLTVL.

In its sample, this clone was seen a few times. The chain recombines TRBV7-9 with TRBJ1-1; D gene unclear. The length of the CDR3 is 15 residues. V was cut by 3 bases and J by 1 base, with 12 bases left in between. CDR1 is SEHNR and CDR2 is FQNEAQ in the germline V gene (reference sequence). CDR3 coding DNA: TGTGCCAGCAGCTTTCATCACAATTCGAACACTGAAGCTTTCTTT. Its protein is CASSFHHNSNTEAFF.

Concerning this clone: The junction differs from germline at one of its ends, possibly a read error. The chain combines TRBV28 with TRBJ1-2, with 7 nucleotides matching TRBD1. Germline V gene lookup returns CDR1 MDHEN and CDR2 SYDVKM. The CDR3 totals 13 residues. The CDR3 nucleotides are TGTGCCAGCACTTTAGGGGGCCCCTATGGCTACACCTTC. Translated, it gives CASTLGGPYGYTF.

The chain combines TRBV15 with TRBJ2-6, with D unclear. Trimming stripped 5 bases from V and 0 bases from J, with 11 bases between. This CDR3 is built from 16 residues. Germline-derived CDR1 and CDR2 are LNHNV and YYDKDF (reference sequence). CDR3 amino acids: CATSVGFRSGANVLTF. The CDR3 DNA reads as TGTGCCACCAGCGTCGGGTTTCGCTCTGGGGCCAACGTCCTGACTTTC.

This chain joins TRBV21-1 and TRBJ2-7; the table's D call TRBD2 went unverified against the DNA. TRBV21-1 is marked as a pseudogene. CDR3 length equals 12 residues. CDR3 amino acids: CASNEGLNEQYF. The DNA of the CDR3 is TGTGCCAGCAACGAGGGCTTGAACGAGCAGTACTTC.